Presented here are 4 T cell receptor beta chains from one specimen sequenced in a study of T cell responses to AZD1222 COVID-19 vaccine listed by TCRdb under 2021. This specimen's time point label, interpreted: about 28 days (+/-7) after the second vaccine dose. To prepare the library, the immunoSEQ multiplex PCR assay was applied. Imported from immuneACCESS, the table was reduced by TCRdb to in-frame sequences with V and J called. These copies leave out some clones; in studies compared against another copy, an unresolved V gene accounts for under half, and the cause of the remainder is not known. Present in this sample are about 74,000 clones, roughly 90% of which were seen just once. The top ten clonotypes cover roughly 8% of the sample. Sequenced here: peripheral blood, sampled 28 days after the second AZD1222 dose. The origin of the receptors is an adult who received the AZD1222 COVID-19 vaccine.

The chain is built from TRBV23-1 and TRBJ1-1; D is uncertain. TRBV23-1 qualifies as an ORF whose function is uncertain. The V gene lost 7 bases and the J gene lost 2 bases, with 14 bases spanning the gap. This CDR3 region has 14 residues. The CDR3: CASTETAANTEAFF. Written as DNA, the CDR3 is TGCGCCAGCACTGAGACCGCGGCTAACACTGAAGCTTTCTTT.

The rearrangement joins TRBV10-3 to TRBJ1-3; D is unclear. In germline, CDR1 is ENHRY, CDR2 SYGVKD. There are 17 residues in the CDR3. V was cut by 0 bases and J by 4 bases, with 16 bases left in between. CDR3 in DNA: TGTGCCATCAGTGAGTCGAACCCAGACCGACTAGGAAACACCATATATTTT. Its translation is CAISESNPDRLGNTIYF.

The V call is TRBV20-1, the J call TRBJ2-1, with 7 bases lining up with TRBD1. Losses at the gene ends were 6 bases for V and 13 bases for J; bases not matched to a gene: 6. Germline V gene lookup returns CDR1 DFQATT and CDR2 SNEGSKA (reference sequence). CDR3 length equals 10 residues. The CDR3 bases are TGCAGTGCCTTGGGACAGCAACAGTTCTTC. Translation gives CSALGQQQFF.

The CDR3 protein is CASTSGDALGETQYF. CDR3 coding DNA: TGTGCCAGCACCTCAGGGGACGCCCTCGGGGAGACCCAGTACTTC. V usage is TRBV28 and J usage is TRBJ2-5; a weak D match, TRBD1 (6 bases). This CDR3 has 15 residues. Per germline, CDR1 MDHEN and CDR2 SYDVKM. Trimming removed 7 bases from V and 5 bases from J, with 20 bases in between.